This paragraph reports one TCR beta chain. The record originates from a study of OX40 agonist ivuxolimab in advanced cancers. Germline values: CDR1 SEHNR, CDR2 FQNEAQ (reference sequence). The ends lost 0 bases at V and 7 bases at J; junction bases unmatched: 5. CDR3 size: 14 residues. Method: immunoSEQ multiplex PCR; TCRdb's copy keeps in-frame clones and lacks some. The table shows about 80,000 clones, with about nine tenths occurring only once. The gene calls are TRBV7-9 and TRBJ1-2; 7 bases fit TRBD1. Specimen: CD4+ or CD8+ T cells sorted from blood, collected in a trial of the OX40 agonist ivuxolimab. The sequence came from an adult with an advanced solid tumor such as melanoma, head and neck, liver or kidney cancer. CDR3 sequence reads: CASSLATGEAGYTF. CDR3 DNA: TGTGCCAGCAGCTTAGCAACAGGGGAAGCTGGCTACACCTTC.